This T cell receptor beta chain was sequenced for a study of cytomegalovirus exposure and HLA in healthy donors. Assay: immunoSEQ multiplex PCR; the TCRdb copy retains only in-frame clones and omits some. The sample holds about 70,000 clones; around 95% are singletons and the top ten take about 1.9%. The V end was cut by 4 bases, the J end by 6 bases, with 19 bases between. This CDR3 has 16 residues. Germline-derived CDR1 and CDR2 are SGHRS and YFSETQ. J is TRBJ2-2 and V is TRBV5-1; possibly TRBD2 for D (6 bases). This TCR came from a woman under 30 in good health and CMV-seropositive. Material: PBMCs. The CDR3 is CASSPGDGGVAGELFF. The CDR3 DNA follows: TGCGCCAGCAGCCCGGGGGATGGTGGTGTAGCCGGGGAGCTGTTTTTT.